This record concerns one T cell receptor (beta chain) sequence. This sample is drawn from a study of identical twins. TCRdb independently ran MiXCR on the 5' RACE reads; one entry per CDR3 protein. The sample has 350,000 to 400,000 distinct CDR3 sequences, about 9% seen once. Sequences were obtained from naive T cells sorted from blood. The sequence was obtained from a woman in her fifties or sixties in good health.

CDR3 coding DNA: TGCAGTGCTAGAGTTAGGGCAACGGAGACCCAGTACTTC. Protein: CSARVRATETQYF. The gene calls are TRBV20-1 and TRBJ2-5, with no clear D. The V end lost 1 base, the J end lost 5 bases, and 11 bases lay between the germline ends. The CDR3 is made up of 13 amino acids. Germline CDR1 is DFQATT and CDR2 is SNEGSKA (reference sequence).